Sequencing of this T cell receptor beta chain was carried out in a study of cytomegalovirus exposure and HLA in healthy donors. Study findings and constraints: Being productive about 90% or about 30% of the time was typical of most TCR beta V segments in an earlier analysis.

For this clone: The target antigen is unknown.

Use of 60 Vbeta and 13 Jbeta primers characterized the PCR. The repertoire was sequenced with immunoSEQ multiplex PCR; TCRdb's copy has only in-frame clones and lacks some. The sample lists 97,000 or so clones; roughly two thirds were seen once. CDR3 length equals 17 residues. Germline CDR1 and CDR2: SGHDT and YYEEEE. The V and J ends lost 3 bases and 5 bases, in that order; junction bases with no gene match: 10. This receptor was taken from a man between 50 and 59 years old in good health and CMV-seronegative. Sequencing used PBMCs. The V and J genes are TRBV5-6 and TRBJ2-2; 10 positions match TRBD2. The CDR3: CASSSGLAAFGTGELFF. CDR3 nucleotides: TGTGCCAGCAGCTCTGGACTAGCGGCCTTTGGGACCGGGGAGCTGTTTTTT.